One sample yielded the 27 T cell receptor beta chains listed below, sequenced in a study of radiotherapy plus CTLA-4 blockade in lung cancer. TCRdb keeps only in-frame clones here, not all; method: immunoSEQ multiplex PCR. The sample holds 50,000 to 65,000 clones, 77% seen once. Specimen: peripheral blood, collected from a patient treated with radiotherapy plus ipilimumab. The receptors derive from a human donor with non-small cell lung cancer who had a partial response to radiotherapy plus ipilimumab.

The chain recombines TRBV28 with TRBJ1-5, with D possibly TRBD1 on 6 matching bases. From germline, CDR1 is MDHEN and CDR2 SYDVKM. The CDR3 extends over 13 amino acids. Trimming took 5 bases from V and 6 from J, leaving 11 bases between them. This chain's CDR3 is CASSGDIGQPQHF. The CDR3 DNA reads as TGTGCCAGCAGTGGGGACATAGGTCAGCCCCAGCATTTT.

CDR3: CASSSQGAGANVLTF. The CDR3, as DNA: TGTGCCAGCAGCTCGCAGGGGGCTGGGGCCAACGTCCTGACTTTC. The chain employs TRBV7-6 and TRBJ2-6; 7 positions agree with TRBD1. The V and J ends lost 4 bases and 2 bases, in that order; junction bases with no gene match: 2. CDR1 and CDR2 from the germline V gene are SGHVS and FNYEAQ. This CDR3 has 15 residues.

This chain links TRBV7-2 with TRBJ1-5; D is uncertain. Germline loops: CDR1 SGHTA, CDR2 FQGNSA. The CDR3 sequence is 14 residues long. Deletions cut 3 bases from V and 0 bases from J, with 6 bases between. This CDR3 is CASSFPLSNQPQHF. CDR3 in DNA: TGTGCCAGCAGCTTCCCCCTTAGCAATCAGCCCCAGCATTTT.

The rearrangement links TRBV11-3 to TRBJ2-1; 12 bases match TRBD2. Unmatched junction bases numbered 3, after V lost 5 bases and J lost 10 bases. The CDR3 extends over 13 amino acids. Germline loops: CDR1 SGHNT, CDR2 YENEEA. CDR3 nucleotide sequence: TGTGCCAGCAGCCCGGGACTAGCGGGCGAGCAGTTCTTC. Its protein is CASSPGLAGEQFF.

The CDR3 reads CASSFGSGGANEQFF. Here the CDR3 DNA reads TGTGCCAGCAGCTTCGGCAGCGGGGGGGCCAATGAGCAGTTCTTC. This chain connects TRBV7-2 to TRBJ2-1; 10 nucleotides match TRBD2. V lost 3 bases, J lost 6 bases, and 5 bases stayed unmatched. Per germline, CDR1 SGHTA and CDR2 FQGNSA. This CDR3 contains 15 residues.

This rearrangement joins TRBV6-1 to TRBJ1-6; D might be TRBD1 (5 bases). This CDR3 is built from 14 residues. Germline-derived CDR1 and CDR2 are MNHNS and SASEGT. With 3 bases removed from V and 5 bases from J, the gap between germline ends came to 8 bases. The CDR3 loop reads CASSDGRDNSPLHF. The CDR3 bases are TGTGCCAGCAGTGACGGCAGGGATAATTCACCCCTCCACTTT.

The count of this clone is one. The chain employs TRBV7-2 and TRBJ2-7; 12 nucleotides line up with TRBD2. The CDR3 loop spans 16 amino acids. Germline V gene sequence: CDR1 SGHTA, CDR2 FQGNSA. After removal of 4 bases from V and 3 bases from J, the junction contained 7 bases not matched to a gene. CDR3 sequence: CASSSRTSGAIYEQYF. DNA for the CDR3: TGTGCCAGCAGCTCCCGGACTAGCGGGGCCATCTACGAGCAGTACTTC. The full variable domain, in which reference TRBV7-2 and TRBJ2-7 provide the parts outside the CDR3, is GAGVSQSPSNKVTEKGKDVELRCDPISGHTALYWYRQSLGQGLEFLIYFQGNSAPDKSGLPSDRFSAERTGGSVSTLTIQRTQQEDSAVYLCASSSRTSGAIYEQYFGPGTRLTVT.

The chain has TRBV29-1 and TRBJ1-2; D is unclear. Germline V gives CDR1 SQVTM, CDR2 ANQGSEA. This CDR3 is built from 11 residues. The V gene lost 6 bases and the J gene lost 6 bases, with 11 bases spanning the gap. This chain's CDR3 is CSVGRGDGYTF. In DNA, the CDR3 is TGCAGCGTCGGACGGGGAGATGGCTACACCTTC.

The chain links TRBV5-1 to TRBJ2-5, with D perhaps matching TRBD2 (5 bases). The V end lost 0 bases, the J end lost 3 bases, and 12 bases lay between the germline ends. The CDR3 loop spans 15 amino acids. Looked up from germline, CDR1 is SGHRS and CDR2 is YFSETQ. The CDR3 coding sequence is TGCGCCAGCAGCTTGGTTAGCACGGGGAAAGAGACCCAGTACTTC. Its protein is CASSLVSTGKETQYF.

The CDR3 spells CASSPLKGTGGGYTF. The CDR3 region has the DNA TGTGCCAGCAGCCCGCTTAAAGGGACAGGGGGTGGCTACACCTTC. This sequence joins TRBV5-6 and TRBJ1-2, with 11 bases matching TRBD1. From germline, CDR1 is SGHDT and CDR2 YYEEEE. This CDR3 is 15 amino acids long. V shed 4 bases, J shed 7 bases, and the junction held 9 bases outside the gene matches.

This clone turned up a few times. The chain uses TRBV7-9 and TRBJ2-7, with 7 positions matching TRBD1. The CDR3 length is 14 residues. Germline V gene lookup returns CDR1 SEHNR and CDR2 FQNEAQ (reference sequence). V was pared by 1 base and J by 0 bases, with 0 bases of the junction left unmatched. CDR3 in amino acids: CASSLGDSSYEQYF. The CDR3 coding sequence is TGTGCCAGCAGCTTAGGGGACAGCTCCTACGAGCAGTACTTC.

This clone was counted only a few times. This sequence joins TRBV11-3 and TRBJ2-3; no firm D call. V shed 4 bases and J shed 2 bases, with 4 bases lying between them. This CDR3 is built from 12 residues. The V gene's germline CDR1 is SGHNT and CDR2 YENEEA. The CDR3, as DNA: TGTGCCAGCAGCTCCCACACAGATACGCAGTATTTT. As protein: CASSSHTDTQYF. The variable domain in full, with the rest retrieved from reference TRBV11-3 and TRBJ2-3, is EAGVVQSPRYKIIEKKQPVAFWCNPISGHNTLYWYLQNLGQGPELLIRYENEEAVDDSQLPKDRFSAERLKGVDSTLKIQPAELGDSAVYLCASSSHTDTQYFGPGTRLTVL.

This sequence joins TRBV28 and TRBJ2-6, with D maybe TRBD1 (5 bases). The length of the CDR3 is 16 residues. The germline V and J ends were trimmed by 4 bases and 3 bases, with 13 bases remaining between them. Germline V CDR1 and CDR2: MDHEN, SYDVKM. CDR3 sequence reads: CASSSPGRDGANVLTF. CDR3 in DNA: TGTGCCAGCAGTTCCCCAGGCAGGGATGGGGCCAACGTCCTGACTTTC.

The chain joins TRBV7-6 to TRBJ2-2, with 13 bases identical to TRBD2. The CDR3 is 15 amino acids. The trim removed 5 bases at V and 7 bases at J, leaving 4 bases unmatched. Germline V gene sequence: CDR1 SGHVS, CDR2 FNYEAQ. The CDR3 DNA sequence: TGTGCCAGCAGCCAACTAGCGGGGGGGCTCGGGGAGCTGTTTTTT. It is translated as CASSQLAGGLGELFF.

The chain is built from TRBV5-1 and TRBJ2-7; D is possibly TRBD2 (6 bases). The length of the CDR3 is 14 residues. CDR1 and CDR2 (germline): SGHRS, YFSETQ. Trimming shortened V by 4 bases and J by 9 bases, and 20 bases separated the two germline ends. The CDR3 DNA sequence: TGCGCCAGCAGCGTGGACTACGACTCCATCGGGCAGTACTTC. Protein product: CASSVDYDSIGQYF.

This clone has more than one count but fewer than ten. J is TRBJ2-2 and V is TRBV5-1, with TRBD1 identical over 7 bases. Germline V gene data show CDR1 as SGHRS and CDR2 as YFSETQ. The CDR3 totals 15 residues. J was trimmed by 7 bases and V by 6 bases; bases with no gene match: 12. The CDR3 DNA reads as TGCGCCAGCAACCGGGACAGTATGACTAACGGGGAGCTGTTTTTT. Amino acid sequence: CASNRDSMTNGELFF. The full variable domain, its missing parts supplied by reference TRBV5-1 and TRBJ2-2, is KAGVTQTPRYLIKTRGQQVTLSCSPISGHRSVSWYQQTPGQGLQFLFEYFSETQRNKGNFPGRFSGRQFSNSRSEMNVSTLELGDSALYLCASNRDSMTNGELFFGEGSRLTVL.

The rearrangement uses TRBV7-9 and TRBJ1-5, with 7 bases that match TRBD1. CDR1 and CDR2 from the germline V gene are SEHNR and FQNEAQ (reference sequence). After removal of 6 bases from V and 6 bases from J, the junction contained 2 bases not matched to a gene. The CDR3 is made up of 12 amino acids. The CDR3 DNA sequence: TGTGCCAGCAGGACAGGGAGTCAGCCCCAGCATTTT. This gives the protein CASRTGSQPQHF.

This clone was picked up a small number of times. V and J are TRBV6-6 and TRBJ1-6; D gene ambiguous. This CDR3 is 14 amino acids long. Germline CDR1 is MNHNY and CDR2 is SVGAGI (reference sequence). The V gene lost 5 bases and the J gene lost 9 bases, with 14 bases spanning the gap. The CDR3 coding sequence is TGTGCCAGCAGTCCGGGGAGAATGGGTTCACCCCTCCACTTT. Translated: CASSPGRMGSPLHF.

The gene calls are TRBV5-6 and TRBJ2-1; D is undetermined. The CDR3 is 15 amino acids. Germline V lookup: CDR1 SGHDT, CDR2 YYEEEE. V lost 0 bases and J lost 2, with 9 bases in between. The chain's CDR3 is CASSLASNTYNEQFF. Written as DNA, the CDR3 is TGTGCCAGCAGCTTGGCCTCCAACACCTACAATGAGCAGTTCTTC.

The chain combines TRBV5-4 with TRBJ1-1; a possible D gene is TRBD1 (5 bases). V was pared by 2 bases and J by 5 bases, with 10 bases between. This CDR3 spans 13 amino acids. Germline V CDR1 and CDR2: SGHNT, YYREEE (reference sequence). CDR3 protein: CASSFAGRTEAFF. In DNA form, the CDR3 reads TGTGCCAGCAGCTTCGCAGGGAGGACTGAAGCTTTCTTT.

The chain links TRBV18 to TRBJ2-3; D uncertain. This CDR3 has 14 amino acids. Trimming took 0 bases from V and 0 from J, leaving 4 bases between them. CDR1 KGHSH and CDR2 LQKENI come from the germline V gene. The CDR3 spells CASSPPASTDTQYF. The CDR3 bases are TGTGCCAGCTCACCACCGGCTAGCACAGATACGCAGTATTTT.

The chain links TRBV5-4 to TRBJ2-3, with 8 bases matching TRBD1. The CDR3 sequence is 16 residues long. V trimming: 5 bases; J trimming: 2 bases; junction bases outside the gene matches: 10. The germline V gene encodes CDR1 SGHNT and CDR2 YYREEE (reference sequence). The DNA of the CDR3 is TGTGCCAGCAGTAAAGGACAGGGCCTCGACACAGATACGCAGTATTTT. This gives the protein CASSKGQGLDTDTQYF.

In this sample, this clone turned up a few times. CDR3 nucleotides: TGTGCCGGAACCCTCGGGGGGCCTAATGAAGCTTTCTTT. Its protein product is CAGTLGGPNEAFF. The rearrangement uses TRBV30 and TRBJ1-1; perhaps TRBD1 as D (6 bases). Trimming left V 8 bases short and J 7 bases short, with 20 bases between. Germline CDR1 is GTSNPN and CDR2 is SVGIG (reference sequence). The CDR3 spans 13 residues.

V is TRBV13 and J is TRBJ2-7, with 15 bases lining up with TRBD2. The trim removed 5 bases at V and 7 bases at J, leaving 6 bases unmatched. The CDR3 sequence is 15 residues long. Looked up from germline, CDR1 is PRHDT and CDR2 is FYEKMQ (reference sequence). The CDR3 DNA sequence: TGTGCCAGCAGCGCTACCGGACTAGCGGGGGGGGAGCAGTACTTC. Amino acid sequence: CASSATGLAGGEQYF.

The chain recombines TRBV28 with TRBJ1-4, with D uncertain. In germline, CDR1 is MDHEN, CDR2 SYDVKM. The CDR3 sequence is 12 residues long. V lost 5 bases, J lost 8 bases, and 9 bases lay in between. The CDR3 loop reads CASSTLGEKLFF. The CDR3 DNA reads TGTGCCAGCAGTACTCTGGGCGAAAAACTGTTTTTT.

This clone has a single count. This rearrangement joins TRBV7-9 to TRBJ1-1; 9 bases match TRBD1. J was trimmed by 8 bases and V by 4 bases; bases with no gene match: 8. The CDR3 runs 14 residues. CDR1 and CDR2 from the germline V gene are SEHNR and FQNEAQ (reference sequence). For the CDR3, the DNA is TGTGCCAGCAGCTACTTACAGGGGGCAGCGGAAGCTTTCTTT. Translated, it gives CASSYLQGAAEAFF.

This CDR3 is CASSPDSLYNEQFF. The CDR3, as DNA: TGTGCCAGCAGTCCCGACTCACTCTACAATGAGCAGTTCTTC. The chain recombines TRBV6-5 with TRBJ2-1, with no clear D. From germline, CDR1 is MNHEY and CDR2 SVGAGI. Trimming stripped 5 bases from V and 3 bases from J, with 11 bases between. This CDR3 is 14 amino acids long.